This paragraph reports one TCR beta chain. Its antigen is undetermined. Stimulation with autologous monocytes and recombinant SARS-CoV-2 spike or nucleoprotein produced proliferating antigen-reactive T cell lines. This entry belongs to a study of CD4 T cell repertoires in COVID-19. The CDR3 spans 15 residues. V dropped 2 bases and J dropped 1 base, with 11 bases sitting between them. In germline, CDR1 is MNHEY, CDR2 SMNVEV (reference sequence). The repertoire was sequenced with immunoSEQ multiplex PCR; TCRdb's copy has only in-frame clones and lacks some. The top ten clones hold roughly 15% of a sample with roughly 550 clones, roughly 21% of them seen once.

This chain connects TRBV27 to TRBJ1-2; tentative D call: TRBD1 (5 bases). Sample: circulating follicular helper CD4+ T cells, cultured in vitro, taken after recovery from COVID-19. The source is a human donor who had COVID-19. The CDR3 sequence: CASSLRGDINYGYTF. Here the CDR3 DNA reads TGTGCCAGCAGTTTACGGGGCGACATTAACTATGGCTACACCTTC.